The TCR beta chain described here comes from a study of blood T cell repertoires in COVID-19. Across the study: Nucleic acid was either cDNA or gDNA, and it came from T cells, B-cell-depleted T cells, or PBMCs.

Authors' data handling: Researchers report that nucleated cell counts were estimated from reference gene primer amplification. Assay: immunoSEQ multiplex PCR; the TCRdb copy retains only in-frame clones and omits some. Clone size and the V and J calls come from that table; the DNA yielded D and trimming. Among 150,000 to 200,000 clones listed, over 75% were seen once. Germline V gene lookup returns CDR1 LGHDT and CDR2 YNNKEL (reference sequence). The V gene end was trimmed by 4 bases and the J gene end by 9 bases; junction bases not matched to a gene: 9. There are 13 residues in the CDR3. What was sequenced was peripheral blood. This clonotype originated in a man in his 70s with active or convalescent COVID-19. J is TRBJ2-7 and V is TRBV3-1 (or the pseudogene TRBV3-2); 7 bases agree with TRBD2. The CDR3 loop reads CASSLKRESVQYF. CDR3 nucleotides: TGTGCCAGCAGCCTTAAGCGGGAATCGGTGCAGTACTTC.